Below are 14 T cell receptor beta chains sequenced from a single sample in a study of technical replicates of blood from a handful of donors. The assay was immunoSEQ multiplex PCR, and TCRdb's table has in-frame clones only and misses some. The repertoire includes approximately 58,000 clones, roughly 90% of them detected once, and approximately 5% sits in the top ten. The sequenced sample was PBMCs. The receptor source for this set is a human donor in good health. Some clones in this sample may be carry-over from other donors' samples.

This clone was seen a few times. The chain is built from TRBV19 and TRBJ1-2, with 7 bases aligning to TRBD1. This CDR3 comprises 15 residues. Germline CDR1 is LNHDA and CDR2 is SQIVND (reference sequence). V shed 6 bases, J shed 0 bases, and the junction held 7 bases outside the gene matches. CDR3 in DNA: TGTGCCAGTAGACACGAAGGGACAGCTAACTATGGCTACACCTTC. As protein: CASRHEGTANYGYTF.

The CDR3 DNA follows: TGTGCCAGCAGCGCCCGTTCCGCGGGGGGACGGACCTACGAGCAGTACTTC. Translating gives CASSARSAGGRTYEQYF. J is TRBJ2-7 and V is TRBV11-2; 8 nucleotides match TRBD2. V lost 5 bases and J lost 2; bases outside the gene matches: 14. The CDR3 totals 17 residues. The germline V gene encodes CDR1 SGHAT and CDR2 FQNNGV.

As for this clone: The same CDR3 arises from other DNA sequences in this sample as well. The chain joins TRBV7-2 to TRBJ1-2, with D possibly being TRBD1 (5 bases). Germline V gene sequence: CDR1 SGHTA, CDR2 FQGNSA. The CDR3 is 13 residues long. V was cut by 2 bases and J by 3 bases, with 7 bases left in between. The CDR3 is CASSLTGDYGYTF. The CDR3 DNA follows: TGTGCCAGCAGCTTAACGGGGGACTATGGCTACACCTTC.

The CDR3 nucleotides read TGTGCCAGCAGCTTAATCGGCAGGGGAAGCTCCTACGAGCAGTACTTC. Its protein product is CASSLIGRGSSYEQYF. The genes are TRBV7-3 and TRBJ2-7; D is perhaps TRBD1 (6 bases). Trimming removed 1 base at V and 0 bases at J, with 13 bases between. Germline V gene data show CDR1 as SGHTA and CDR2 as FQGTGA. CDR3 size: 16 residues.

The chain recombines TRBV18 with TRBJ1-2, with 7 bases that match TRBD1. The CDR3 has 13 residues. Trimming at V came to 6 bases and at J to 5 bases, leaving 6 bases not matched to a gene. CDR1 and CDR2 from the germline V gene are KGHSH and LQKENI. The CDR3 here is CASSLDRIYGYTF. For the CDR3, the DNA is TGTGCCAGCTCGCTGGACAGGATATATGGCTACACCTTC.

This chain uses TRBV6-5 with TRBJ2-1; TRBD2 matches at 8 bases. Trimming removed 2 bases from V and 7 bases from J; junction bases left unmatched: 7. From germline, CDR1 is MNHEY and CDR2 SVGAGI. CDR3 length equals 15 residues. DNA for the CDR3: TGTGCCAGCAGTTACCTCCCGGGACTAGGAAATGAGCAGTTCTTC. Its protein product is CASSYLPGLGNEQFF.

V gene TRBV19 combines with J gene TRBJ1-3; possibly TRBD1 for D (6 bases). Germline V CDR1 and CDR2: LNHDA, SQIVND (reference sequence). This CDR3 contains 15 residues. Deletions cut 11 bases from V and 0 bases from J, with 17 bases between. The CDR3 protein is CASLPDRFSGNTIYF. The DNA of the CDR3 is TGTGCCTCCCTACCCGACAGGTTCTCTGGAAACACCATATATTTT.

In its sample, this clone was seen once. This chain joins TRBV18 and TRBJ1-2; the D gene is possibly TRBD1 (5 bases). This CDR3 is built from 17 residues. Trimming left V 1 base short and J 0 bases short, with 15 bases between. Germline V gene data show CDR1 as KGHSH and CDR2 as LQKENI. CDR3: CASSPRPKTAPNYGYTF. In DNA, the CDR3 is TGTGCCAGCTCACCACGTCCCAAGACAGCTCCTAACTATGGCTACACCTTC.

This clone was seen a few times. The genes are TRBV2 and TRBJ1-2; D perhaps matches TRBD1 (6 bases). The CDR3 totals 14 residues. Germline V lookup: CDR1 SNHLY, CDR2 FYNNEI. V lost 4 bases, J lost 6 bases, and 15 bases lay in between. The CDR3 sequence: CASSGSQGRHGYTF. CDR3 in DNA: TGTGCCAGCAGTGGTTCACAGGGAAGGCATGGCTACACCTTC.

This clone appeared a few times. The V call is TRBV4-2, the J call TRBJ2-1, with 7 bases aligning to TRBD1. The germline V gene has CDR1 LGHNA and CDR2 YNFKEQ. The V segment lost 0 bases and the J segment 8 bases; nucleotides outside the gene matches: 7. The CDR3 is 15 amino acids. CDR3 in amino acids: CASSQDREGGDEQFF. As DNA, the CDR3 is TGTGCCAGCAGCCAAGATAGAGAAGGGGGCGATGAGCAGTTCTTC.

The rearrangement uses TRBV6-6 and TRBJ2-5; possibly TRBD1 for D (5 bases). This CDR3 region has 13 residues. With 5 bases removed from V and 5 bases from J, the gap between germline ends came to 12 bases. Germline V gives CDR1 MNHNY, CDR2 SVGAGI (reference sequence). The CDR3 sequence is CASSPYGAETQYF. Written as DNA, the CDR3 is TGTGCCAGCAGTCCGTATGGGGCCGAGACCCAGTACTTC.

This sequence joins TRBV19 and TRBJ1-6; TRBD1 agrees at 7 bases. The germline V gene has CDR1 LNHDA and CDR2 SQIVND (reference sequence). Trimming took 8 bases from V and 6 from J; bases not matched to a gene: 7. The CDR3 sequence is 14 residues long. The DNA for the CDR3 is TGTGCCAGTGGACGGGGACAGTTTAATTCACCCCTCCACTTT. It codes for CASGRGQFNSPLHF.

This clone was detected once. The rearrangement joins TRBV12-5 to TRBJ1-2; D remains ambiguous. Trimming removed 5 bases at V and 8 bases at J, with 18 bases between. CDR3 length: 14 residues. CDR1 is LGHNT and CDR2 is FRNRAP in the germline V gene. CDR3 in DNA: TGTGCTAGTGGTCAAGCACCTACTTCCCGAGGCTACACCTTC. Its protein product is CASGQAPTSRGYTF.

The V gene is TRBV4-3, the J gene TRBJ2-7, with 7 bases that match TRBD1. Germline V CDR1 and CDR2: LGHNA, YSLEER. CDR3 length: 17 amino acids. V lost 0 bases and J lost 1; bases outside the gene matches: 9. The CDR3 coding sequence is TGCGCCAGCAGCCAAGATCAGTCCAGGGGGATTTCCTACGAGCAGTACTTC. Its translation is CASSQDQSRGISYEQYF.